A single T cell receptor beta chain is shown here with its context. Its matching antigen is unknown. V was trimmed by 5 bases and J by 3 bases, leaving 10 bases between them. From germline, CDR1 is SNHLY and CDR2 FYNNEI. This CDR3 has 14 residues. This entry comes from a study of T-cell memory formation after mild COVID-19. Overall study results and limits: In pre-infection memory, a portion of responding clones appeared, which suggested that cross-reactive memory joined.

TCRdb ran MiXCR on the 5' RACE reads and lists one entry per CDR3 protein. The profile shows roughly 250,000 distinct CDR3 sequences, around 17% of them singletons. The receptor's source is a man aged 18-30 years who had mild COVID-19 (a few samples of this study predate the infection). Cell type and time point are not known. The chain carries TRBV2 and TRBJ2-2; D possibly corresponds to TRBD2 (6 bases). What was sequenced was PBMCs or a T cell subset sorted from them (not recorded which). CDR3 protein: CASSLERDTGELFF. The CDR3 DNA is TGTGCCAGCAGTCTTGAGCGGGACACCGGGGAGCTGTTTTTT.